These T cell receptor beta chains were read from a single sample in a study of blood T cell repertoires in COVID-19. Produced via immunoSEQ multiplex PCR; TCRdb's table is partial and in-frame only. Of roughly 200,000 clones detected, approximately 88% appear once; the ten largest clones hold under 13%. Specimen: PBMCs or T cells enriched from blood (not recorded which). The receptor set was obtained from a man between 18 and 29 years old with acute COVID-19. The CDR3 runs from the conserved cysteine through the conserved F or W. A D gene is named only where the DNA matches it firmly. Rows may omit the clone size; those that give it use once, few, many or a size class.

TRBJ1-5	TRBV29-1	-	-	TGCAGCGTGGGGCAACCGGATCAGCCCCAGCATTTT	CSVGQPDQPQHF
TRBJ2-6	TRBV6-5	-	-	TGTGCCAGCACCAGGGGGGCGGATGGGGCCAACGTCCTGACTTTC	CASTRGADGANVLTF
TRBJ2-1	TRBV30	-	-	TGTGCCTGGAGTGTCGGAGCGGCAGTAAATGAGCAGTTCTTC	CAWSVGAAVNEQFF
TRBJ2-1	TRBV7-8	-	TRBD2	TGTGCCAGCAGCGCCCGCCTAGCGGGACTTAACAATGAGCAGTTCTTC	CASSARLAGLNNEQFF
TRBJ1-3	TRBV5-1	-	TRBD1	TGCGCCAGCAGCCCCCGGACAGGAGGAAACACCATATATTTT	CASSPRTGGNTIYF
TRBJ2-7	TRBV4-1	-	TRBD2	TGCGCCAGCAGCCAAGCAGCGGGACTATCCTACGAGCAGTACTTC	CASSQAAGLSYEQYF
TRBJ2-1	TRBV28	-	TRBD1	TGTGCCAGCAGTCGAGGGGACGAGACAGGGAACAATGAGCAGTTCTTC	CASSRGDETGNNEQFF
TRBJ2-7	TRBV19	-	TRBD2	TGTGCCAGTAGTACCCTAGCGGCTTCTAAAGACTACGAGCAGTACTTC	CASSTLAASKDYEQYF
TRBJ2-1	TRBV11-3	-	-	TGTGCCAGCAGCTTAGCCCAGGCACGGGAGGAGCAGTTCTTC	CASSLAQAREEQFF
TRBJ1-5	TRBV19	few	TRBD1	TGTGCCAGTAGTATAATCACAGGGGGCAATCAGCCCCAGCATTTT	CASSIITGGNQPQHF
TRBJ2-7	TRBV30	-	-	TGTGCCTGGAGTGTGGGCGACGAGCAGTACTTC	CAWSVGDEQYF
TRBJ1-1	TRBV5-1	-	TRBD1	TGCGCCAGCAGCTTGGGCAGGGGGCGGATGGCTGAAGCTTTCTTT	CASSLGRGRMAEAFF
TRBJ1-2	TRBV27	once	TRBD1	TGTGCCAGCAGTCCGTCCCCTTCCCGGGACAGGGGGCGCGTAGATGGCTACACCTTC	CASSPSPSRDRGRVDGYTF
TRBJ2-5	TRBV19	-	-	TGTGCCAGTAGTACGTCGCAGGGGGGAAGAGAGACCCAGTACTTC	CASSTSQGGRETQYF
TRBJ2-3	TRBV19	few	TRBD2	TGTGCCAGTAGTCCCGATCTAGCGGGAGCGGGAGATACGCAGTATTTT	CASSPDLAGAGDTQYF
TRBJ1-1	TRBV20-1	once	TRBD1	TGCAGTGCAAGTACAGGGGAATTTGAAGCTTTCTTT	CSASTGEFEAFF
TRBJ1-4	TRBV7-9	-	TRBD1	TGTGCCAGCAGCTTAGCTGGGGACAGGGGGGAAAAACTGTTTTTT	CASSLAGDRGEKLFF
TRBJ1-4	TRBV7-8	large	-	TGTGCCAGCAGCTTATGGCAGGGATCTAATGAAAAACTGTTTTTT	CASSLWQGSNEKLFF
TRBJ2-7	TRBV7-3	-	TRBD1	TGTGCCAGCAGCTTAAGTGGGACAGGGTCCTACGAGCAGTACTTC	CASSLSGTGSYEQYF
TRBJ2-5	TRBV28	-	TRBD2	TGTGCCAGCAGTTTATTTAGCGGGAAGACCCAGTACTTC	CASSLFSGKTQYF
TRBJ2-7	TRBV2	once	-	TGTGCCAGCAGCGGGGGAGGTAGCGACACCTCCTCCTACGAGCAGTACTTC	CASSGGGSDTSSYEQYF
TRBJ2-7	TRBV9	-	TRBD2	TGTGCCAGCAGCGAGGATCCTAGCGGAGCCTACGAGCAGTACTTC	CASSEDPSGAYEQYF
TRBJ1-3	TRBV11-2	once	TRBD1	TGTGCCAGCAGCTTGGTTCAGGGGGTTGGAAACACCATATATTTT	CASSLVQGVGNTIYF
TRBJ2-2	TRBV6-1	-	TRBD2	TGTGCCAGCAGTGAAAGCGGGAGTCACACCGGGGAGCTGTTTTTT	CASSESGSHTGELFF
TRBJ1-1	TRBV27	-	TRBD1	TGTGCCAGCAGTTTACAGGGGGTGAACACTGAAGCTTTCTTT	CASSLQGVNTEAFF
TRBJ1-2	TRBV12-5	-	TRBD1	TGTGCTAGTGGTTCTTCAACAGGGGGCTGGGACTATGGCTACACCTTC	CASGSSTGGWDYGYTF
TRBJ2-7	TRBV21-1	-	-	TGTGCCAGCAGCAAATCAGGGGGGATTAGCGGCTCCTACGAGCAGTACTTC	CASSKSGGISGSYEQYF
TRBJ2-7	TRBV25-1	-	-	TGTGCCAGCAGTGAGCGGGGCCCCTCCTACGAGCAGTACTTC	CASSERGPSYEQYF
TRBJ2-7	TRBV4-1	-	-	TGCGCCAGCAGCCAAGATGAGTACGAGCAGTACTTC	CASSQDEYEQYF
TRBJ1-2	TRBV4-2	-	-	TGTGCCAGCAGCCAAAAGTACGGAGCTAACTATGGCTACACCTTC	CASSQKYGANYGYTF
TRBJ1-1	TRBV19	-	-	TGTGCCAGTAGTATCCCCACGGGGGGTGTAATAACGGGAACTGAAGCTTTCTTT	CASSIPTGGVITGTEAFF
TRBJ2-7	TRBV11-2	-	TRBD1	TGTGCCAGCAGCTTAGGTCAGGGACAGAGCTACGAGCAGTACTTC	CASSLGQGQSYEQYF
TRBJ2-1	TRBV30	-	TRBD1	TGTGCCTGGAACAGGGGGGACTACAATGAGCAGTTCTTC	CAWNRGDYNEQFF
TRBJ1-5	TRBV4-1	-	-	TGCGCCAGCAGCCAAGTTGCGGGGGGCCAGCCCCAGCATTTT	CASSQVAGGQPQHF
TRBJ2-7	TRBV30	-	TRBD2	TGTGCCTGGAGTGTGGCTAGCGGGGCCTACGAGCAGTACTTC	CAWSVASGAYEQYF
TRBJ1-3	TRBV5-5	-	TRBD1	TGTGCCAGCAGCCGGGACAGGTCCTCTGGAAACACCATATATTTT	CASSRDRSSGNTIYF